These 12 T cell receptor beta chains originate from one sample sequenced in a study of CD8+ T cells in alopecia areata. In each case, RNA was isolated and then reverse transcribed into cDNA as the sequencing template. The assay was immunoSEQ multiplex PCR, and TCRdb's table has in-frame clones only and misses some. The sample has 120,000 to 150,000 clones, about 89% seen once. The starting material was CD8+ T cells sorted from blood, obtained at week 0. These receptors were obtained from a human donor with alopecia areata.

V gene TRBV2 combines with J gene TRBJ2-2; TRBD1 might be the D (6 bases). V was pared by 7 bases and J by 8 bases, with 20 bases between. This CDR3 is built from 15 residues. Germline values: CDR1 SNHLY, CDR2 FYNNEI. Here the CDR3 reads CASTKRGGAVGELFF. The DNA for the CDR3 is TGTGCCAGCACTAAACGAGGGGGTGCCGTTGGGGAGCTGTTTTTT.

In regard to this clone: At one boundary the junction diverges from the germline segment, which might be a read error. V gene TRBV13 combines with J gene TRBJ2-2; 8 nucleotides agree with TRBD2. The CDR3 runs to 15 residues. The germline CDR1 and CDR2 sequences are PRHDT and FYEKMQ (reference sequence). The CDR3 loop is CASRGAREVAGELFF. CDR3 DNA: TGTGCGAGCAGAGGGGCGCGGGAGGTCGCCGGGGAGCTGTTTTTT.

The chain uses TRBV7-9 and TRBJ2-1; possibly TRBD1 for D (6 bases). CDR3 length: 14 amino acids. Trimming stripped 6 bases from V and 0 bases from J, with 9 bases between. The germline gives CDR1 SEHNR, CDR2 FQNEAQ (reference sequence). The CDR3 spells CASRDSSSYNEQFF. The CDR3 nucleotides are TGTGCCAGCAGGGACAGTAGCTCCTACAATGAGCAGTTCTTC.

The chain uses TRBV9 and TRBJ2-1, with D tentatively TRBD1 (7 bases). The CDR3 has 15 residues. Germline V gene lookup returns CDR1 SGDLS and CDR2 YYNGEE. V dropped 4 bases and J dropped 7 bases, with 18 bases sitting between them. Written as DNA, the CDR3 is TGTGCCAGCAGCCTGCGGGACAGTTTTGGGAATGAGCAGTTCTTC. It encodes CASSLRDSFGNEQFF.

The V gene is TRBV7-9, the J gene TRBJ2-3; TRBD1 matches at 7 bases. The V segment lost 4 bases and the J segment 0 bases; nucleotides outside the gene matches: 10. CDR3 length equals 17 residues. CDR1 is SEHNR, CDR2 FQNEAQ, per germline (reference sequence). The chain's CDR3 is CASSSRDSQVSTDTQYF. CDR3 nucleotides: TGTGCCAGCAGCTCTAGGGACAGCCAAGTCAGCACAGATACGCAGTATTTT.

The chain uses TRBV6-5 and TRBJ2-1; D unclear. The germline gives CDR1 MNHEY, CDR2 SVGAGI. The CDR3 loop spans 13 amino acids. The ends were cut back, 0 bases at V and 7 bases at J, with 7 bases in the middle. The CDR3 is CASSYSSRNEQFF. CDR3 DNA: TGTGCCAGCAGTTACTCGTCCAGAAATGAGCAGTTCTTC.

J is TRBJ2-7 and V is TRBV27; 12 positions match TRBD1. V shed 7 bases, J shed 6 bases, and the junction held 4 bases outside the gene matches. Germline V CDR1 and CDR2: MNHEY, SMNVEV (reference sequence). The CDR3 consists of 13 residues. Written as DNA, the CDR3 is TGTGCCAGCACCGGGACAGGGGGCCTCGAGCAGTACTTC. It codes for CASTGTGGLEQYF.

This clone has just one count. This chain uses TRBV9 with TRBJ2-3; 12 bases fit TRBD2. V lost 3 bases, J lost 4 bases, and 3 bases stayed unmatched. The germline gives CDR1 SGDLS, CDR2 YYNGEE. This CDR3 spans 15 amino acids. The CDR3 reads CASSALAGGPDTQYF. The CDR3 DNA reads TGTGCCAGCAGCGCGCTAGCGGGGGGGCCAGATACGCAGTATTTT.

The chain uses TRBV4-1 and TRBJ2-1, with D perhaps TRBD1 (7 bases). The germline V and J ends were trimmed by 4 bases and 5 bases, with 12 bases remaining between them. The CDR3 has 14 amino acids. Germline lookup yields CDR1 MGHRA and CDR2 YSYEKL. The CDR3 nucleotides are TGCGCCAGCAGCCTGGAGGGGGCTAACAATGAGCAGTTCTTC. Protein product: CASSLEGANNEQFF.

The rearrangement links TRBV4-1 to TRBJ2-7; D gene uncertain. CDR1 is MGHRA and CDR2 is YSYEKL in the germline V gene. The V gene lost 0 bases and the J gene lost 0 bases, with 12 bases spanning the gap. The CDR3 runs 16 residues. CDR3 protein: CASSQDWAESSYEQYF. The CDR3 bases are TGCGCCAGCAGCCAAGATTGGGCCGAGAGCTCCTACGAGCAGTACTTC.

The chain employs TRBV5-1 and TRBJ1-1, with a possible D match to TRBD1 (5 bases). Germline values: CDR1 SGHRS, CDR2 YFSETQ. The V end lost 1 base, the J end lost 3 bases, and 10 bases lay between the germline ends. This CDR3 is 14 amino acids long. CDR3 loop: CASSLRTTYTEAFF. CDR3 coding DNA: TGCGCCAGCAGCTTGAGGACAACCTACACTGAAGCTTTCTTT. Variable domain in full (rest from reference TRBV5-1 and TRBJ1-1): KAGVTQTPRYLIKTRGQQVTLSCSPISGHRSVSWYQQTPGQGLQFLFEYFSETQRNKGNFPGRFSGRQFSNSRSEMNVSTLELGDSALYLCASSLRTTYTEAFFGQGTRLTVV.

The count of this clone is one. The chain uses TRBV6-5 and TRBJ2-5, with D possibly being TRBD2 (6 bases). Germline V CDR1 and CDR2: MNHEY, SVGAGI. This CDR3 contains 16 residues. V lost 3 bases and J lost 5, with 19 bases in between. CDR3 sequence reads: CASSYYLEDGGETQYF. DNA for the CDR3: TGTGCCAGCAGTTATTATTTGGAGGACGGGGGTGAGACCCAGTACTTC.